This note documents a single T cell receptor beta chain sequence. Its antigen is not identified. Using a J-beta primer mix together with a sample-barcoded 5' primer, a second PCR was run for 7 to 11 cycles. The authors tagged each cDNA molecule using a template-switch adaptor with 12 random nucleotides. TCRdb used MiXCR to reprocess the 5' RACE reads, holding one entry per CDR3 protein. Of roughly 800,000 distinct CDR3 sequences listed, roughly 64% were seen once; the top ten hold about 20%. This sample stems from a study of blood T cells in healthy people across ages. Trimming took off 3 bases at V and 0 bases at J, with 6 bases between the two ends. Per the germline V gene, CDR1 is DFQATT and CDR2 is SNEGSKA (reference sequence). The CDR3 length is 13 residues. Study-wide results and limits: The study regarded diversity estimates from one million T cells as underestimates.

This TCR came from a man aged 25 to 45 in good health. The sample taken for sequencing was blood. This chain links TRBV20-1 with TRBJ2-4; D remains unclear. The chain's CDR3 is CSASNTAKNIQYF. CDR3 nucleotides: TGCAGTGCTAGCAATACAGCCAAAAACATTCAGTACTTC.